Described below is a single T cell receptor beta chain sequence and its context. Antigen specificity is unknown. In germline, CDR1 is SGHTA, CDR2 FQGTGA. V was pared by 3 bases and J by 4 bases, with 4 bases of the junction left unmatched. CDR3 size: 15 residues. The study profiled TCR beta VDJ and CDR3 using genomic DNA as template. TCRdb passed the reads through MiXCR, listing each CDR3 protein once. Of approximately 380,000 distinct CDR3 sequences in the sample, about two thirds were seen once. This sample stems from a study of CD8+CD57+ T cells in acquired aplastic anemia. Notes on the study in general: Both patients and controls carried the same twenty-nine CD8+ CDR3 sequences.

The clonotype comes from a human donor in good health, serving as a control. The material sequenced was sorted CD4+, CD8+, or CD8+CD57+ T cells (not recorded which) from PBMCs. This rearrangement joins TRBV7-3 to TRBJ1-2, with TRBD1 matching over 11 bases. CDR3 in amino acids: CASSFPDRGLYGYTF. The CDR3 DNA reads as TGTGCCAGCAGCTTCCCGGACAGGGGGCTCTATGGCTACACCTTC.